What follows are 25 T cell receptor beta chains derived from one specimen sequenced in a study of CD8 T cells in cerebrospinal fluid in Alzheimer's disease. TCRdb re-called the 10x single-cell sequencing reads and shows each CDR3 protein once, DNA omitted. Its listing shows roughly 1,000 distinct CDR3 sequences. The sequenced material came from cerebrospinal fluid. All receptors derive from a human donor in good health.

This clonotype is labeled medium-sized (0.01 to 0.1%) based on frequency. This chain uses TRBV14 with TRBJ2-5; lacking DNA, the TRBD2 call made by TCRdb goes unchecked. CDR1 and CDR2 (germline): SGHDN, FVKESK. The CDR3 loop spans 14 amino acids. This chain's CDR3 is CASSQQGLKETQYF.

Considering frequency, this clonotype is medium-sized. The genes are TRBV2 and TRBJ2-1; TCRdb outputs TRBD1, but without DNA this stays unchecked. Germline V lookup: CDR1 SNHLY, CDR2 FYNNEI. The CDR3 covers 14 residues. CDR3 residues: CAGSGTPSYNEQFF.

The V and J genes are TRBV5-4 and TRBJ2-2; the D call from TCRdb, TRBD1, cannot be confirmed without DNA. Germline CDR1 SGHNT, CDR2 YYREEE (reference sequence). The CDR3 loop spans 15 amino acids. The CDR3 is CASSHRDRNTGELFF.

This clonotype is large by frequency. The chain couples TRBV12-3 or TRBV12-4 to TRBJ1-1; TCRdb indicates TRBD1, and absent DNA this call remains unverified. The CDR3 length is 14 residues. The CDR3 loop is CASSFGQPNTEAFF.

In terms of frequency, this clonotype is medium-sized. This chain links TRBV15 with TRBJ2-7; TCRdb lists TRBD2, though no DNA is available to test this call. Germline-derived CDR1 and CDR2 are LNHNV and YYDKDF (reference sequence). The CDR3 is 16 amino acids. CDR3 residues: CATSRGDGRLSYEQYF.

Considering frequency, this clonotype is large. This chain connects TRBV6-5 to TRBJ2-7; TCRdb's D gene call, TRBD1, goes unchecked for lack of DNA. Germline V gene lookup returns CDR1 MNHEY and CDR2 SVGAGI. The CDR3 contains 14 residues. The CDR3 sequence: CASSTGQATYEQYF.

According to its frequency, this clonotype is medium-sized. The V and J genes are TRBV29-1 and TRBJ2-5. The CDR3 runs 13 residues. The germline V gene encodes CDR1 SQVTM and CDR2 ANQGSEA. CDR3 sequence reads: CSVVKQIQETQYF. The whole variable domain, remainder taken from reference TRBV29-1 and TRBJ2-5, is SAVISQKPSRDICQRGTSLTIQCQVDSQVTMMFWYRQQPGQSLTLIATANQGSEATYESGFVIDKFPISRPNLTFSTLTVSNMSPEDSSIYLCSVVKQIQETQYFGPGTRLLVL.

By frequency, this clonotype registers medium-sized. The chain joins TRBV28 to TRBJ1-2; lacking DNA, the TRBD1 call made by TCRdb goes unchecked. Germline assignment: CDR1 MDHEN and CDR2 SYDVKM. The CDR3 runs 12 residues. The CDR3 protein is CASTGPNYGYTF.

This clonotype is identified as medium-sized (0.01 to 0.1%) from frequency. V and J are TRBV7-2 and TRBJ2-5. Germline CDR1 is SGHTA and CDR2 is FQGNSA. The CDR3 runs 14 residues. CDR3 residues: CASSTQRSGETQYF.

The CDR3 protein is CASRPLLVGTKIYGYTF. This rearrangement joins TRBV28 to TRBJ1-2; TCRdb's assignment of TRBD1 cannot be checked, as there is no DNA. Per germline, CDR1 MDHEN and CDR2 SYDVKM. The CDR3 is made up of 17 amino acids.

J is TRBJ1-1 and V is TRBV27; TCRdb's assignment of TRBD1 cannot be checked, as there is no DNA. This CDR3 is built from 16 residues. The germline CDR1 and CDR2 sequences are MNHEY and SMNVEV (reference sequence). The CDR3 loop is CASSPSLGAGRTEAFF.

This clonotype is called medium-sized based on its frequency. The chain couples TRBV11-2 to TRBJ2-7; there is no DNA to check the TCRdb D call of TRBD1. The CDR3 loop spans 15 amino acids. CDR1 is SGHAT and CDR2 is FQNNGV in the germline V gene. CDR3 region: CASSLFRGLSYEQYF.

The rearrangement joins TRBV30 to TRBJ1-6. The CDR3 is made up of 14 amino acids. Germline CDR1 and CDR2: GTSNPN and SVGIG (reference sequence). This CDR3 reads CAWSSVSYNSPLHF.

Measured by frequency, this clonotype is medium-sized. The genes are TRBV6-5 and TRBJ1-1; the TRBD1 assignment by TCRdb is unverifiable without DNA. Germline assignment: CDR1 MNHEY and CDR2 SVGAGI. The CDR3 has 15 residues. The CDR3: CASSYSLGGNTEAFF.

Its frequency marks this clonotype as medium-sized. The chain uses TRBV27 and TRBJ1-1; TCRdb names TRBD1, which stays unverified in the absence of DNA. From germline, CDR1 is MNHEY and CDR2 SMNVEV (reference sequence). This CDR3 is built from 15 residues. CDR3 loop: CARYPGQDGGTEAFF.

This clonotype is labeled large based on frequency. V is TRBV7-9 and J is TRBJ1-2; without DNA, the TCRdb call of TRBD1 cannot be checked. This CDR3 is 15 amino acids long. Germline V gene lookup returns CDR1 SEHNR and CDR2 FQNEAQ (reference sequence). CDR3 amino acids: CASSQGTGSNYGYTF.

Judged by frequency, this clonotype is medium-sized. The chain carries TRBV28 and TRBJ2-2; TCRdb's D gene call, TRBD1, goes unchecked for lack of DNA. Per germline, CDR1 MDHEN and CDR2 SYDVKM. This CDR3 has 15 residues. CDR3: CASSSRTGRTGELFF.

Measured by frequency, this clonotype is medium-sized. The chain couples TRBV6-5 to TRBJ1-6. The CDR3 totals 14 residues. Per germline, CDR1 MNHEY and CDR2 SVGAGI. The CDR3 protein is CASRESSYNSPLHF.

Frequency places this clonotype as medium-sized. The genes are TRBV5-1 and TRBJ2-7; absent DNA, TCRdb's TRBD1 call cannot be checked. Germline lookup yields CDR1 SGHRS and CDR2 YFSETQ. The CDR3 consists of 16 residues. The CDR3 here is CASSRAGQGLRYEQYF.

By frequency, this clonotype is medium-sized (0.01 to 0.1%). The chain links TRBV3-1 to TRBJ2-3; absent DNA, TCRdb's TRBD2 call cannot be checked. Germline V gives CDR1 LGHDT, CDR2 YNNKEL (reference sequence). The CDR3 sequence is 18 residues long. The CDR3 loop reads CASSQKAARLASTDTQYF.

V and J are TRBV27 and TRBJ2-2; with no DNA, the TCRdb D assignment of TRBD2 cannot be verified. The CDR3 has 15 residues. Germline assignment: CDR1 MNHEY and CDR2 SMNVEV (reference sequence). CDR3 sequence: CASNPLAGGPGELFF.

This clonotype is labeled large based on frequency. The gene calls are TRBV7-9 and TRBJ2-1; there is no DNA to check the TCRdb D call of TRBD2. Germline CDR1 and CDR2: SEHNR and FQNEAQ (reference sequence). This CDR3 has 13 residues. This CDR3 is CASSRTGGVEQFF. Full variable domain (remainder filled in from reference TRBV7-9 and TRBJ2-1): DTGVSQNPRHKITKRGQNVTFRCDPISEHNRLYWYRQTLGQGPEFLTYFQNEAQLEKSRLLSDRFSAERPKGSFSTLEIQRTEQGDSAMYLCASSRTGGVEQFFGPGTRLTVL.

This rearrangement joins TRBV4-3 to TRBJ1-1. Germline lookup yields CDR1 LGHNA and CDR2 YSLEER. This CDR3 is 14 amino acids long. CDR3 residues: CASSHGVGITEAFF.

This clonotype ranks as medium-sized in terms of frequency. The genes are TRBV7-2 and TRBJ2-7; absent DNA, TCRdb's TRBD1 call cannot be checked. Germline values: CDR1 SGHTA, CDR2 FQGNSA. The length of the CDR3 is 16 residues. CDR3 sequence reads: CASSVRGGESSYEQYF.

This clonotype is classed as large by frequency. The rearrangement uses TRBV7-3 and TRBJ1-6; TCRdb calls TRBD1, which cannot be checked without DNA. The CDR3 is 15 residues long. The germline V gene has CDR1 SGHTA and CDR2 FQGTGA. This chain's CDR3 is CASSPSGALGSPLHF.